The 28 T cell receptor beta chains given below trace back to one sample, sequenced in a study of CD8 T cells in ankylosing spondylitis. TCRdb reprocessed the 5' RACE reads via MiXCR and lists one record per CDR3 protein. The sample contains about 130,000 distinct CDR3 sequences, roughly 6.6% of which appear only once. The source material was blood, either unsorted or a sorted T cell fraction (not recorded which). Source of these receptors: a male donor with ankylosing spondylitis or in good health (not recorded which).

This clonotype was counted at least ten times. The chain recombines TRBV12-3 or TRBV12-4 with TRBJ2-2; 9 bases are shared with TRBD1. V was clipped by 4 bases and J by 5 bases; unmatched bases: 2. The length of the CDR3 is 14 residues. CDR3 protein: CASSWGQGTGELFF. The CDR3 DNA reads TGTGCCAGCAGTTGGGGACAGGGAACCGGGGAGCTGTTTTTT.

This clonotype was counted many times. J is TRBJ1-3 and V is TRBV12-3 or TRBV12-4; TRBD1 might be the D (5 bases). The CDR3 consists of 13 residues. Trimming took off 3 bases at V and 9 bases at J, with 12 bases between the two ends. CDR3 sequence reads: CASSLELGLTIYF. DNA of the CDR3: TGTGCCAGCAGTTTGGAGTTGGGGCTCACCATATATTTT.

In its sample, this clonotype was seen many times. The chain joins TRBV27 to TRBJ2-1; TRBD2 might be the D (6 bases). V shed 3 bases and J shed 15 bases, with 15 bases lying between them. The CDR3 extends over 12 amino acids. Germline assignment: CDR1 MNHEY and CDR2 SMNVEV (reference sequence). CDR3 coding DNA: TGTGCCAGCAGTTTTTATGGGACTCCCCCGTTCTTC. Encoded protein: CASSFYGTPPFF.

This clonotype was seen at least ten times. The chain carries TRBV6-1 and TRBJ2-3; 11 bases are a match to TRBD2. The CDR3 spans 15 residues. Losses at the gene ends were 2 bases for V and 4 bases for J; bases not matched to a gene: 2. Germline V gene lookup returns CDR1 MNHNS and CDR2 SASEGT. CDR3: CASSELGLAADTQYF. Here the CDR3 DNA reads TGTGCCAGCAGTGAATTGGGACTAGCGGCAGATACGCAGTATTTT.

The chain is built from TRBV19 and TRBJ2-1, with 7 positions matching TRBD2. The CDR3 totals 13 residues. V lost 9 bases to trimming and J lost 2 bases; unmatched junction nucleotides: 4. Germline V lookup: CDR1 LNHDA, CDR2 SQIVND (reference sequence). The CDR3 reads CASGTTAYNEQFF. CDR3 DNA sequence: TGTGCCAGCGGGACTACCGCCTACAATGAGCAGTTCTTC.

Ten or more counts support this clonotype. The rearrangement links TRBV5-1 to TRBJ2-2, with TRBD2 matching 9 bases. After removal of 2 bases from V and 5 bases from J, the junction contained 7 bases not matched to a gene. CDR3 size: 16 residues. CDR1 is SGHRS and CDR2 is YFSETQ in the germline V gene. CDR3 loop: CASSFMTSGRTGELFF. DNA of the CDR3: TGCGCCAGCAGCTTTATGACTAGCGGTAGAACCGGGGAGCTGTTTTTT. The full variable domain, with the rest looked up from reference TRBV5-1 and TRBJ2-2, is KAGVTQTPRYLIKTRGQQVTLSCSPISGHRSVSWYQQTPGQGLQFLFEYFSETQRNKGNFPGRFSGRQFSNSRSEMNVSTLELGDSALYLCASSFMTSGRTGELFFGEGSRLTVL.

Ten or more counts support this clonotype. The chain joins TRBV5-1 to TRBJ1-1; weak D call: TRBD1 (5 bases). Per germline, CDR1 SGHRS and CDR2 YFSETQ. The CDR3 sequence is 14 residues long. Trimming shortened V by 3 bases and J by 1 base, and 10 bases separated the two germline ends. As DNA, the CDR3 is TGCGCCAGCAGCTACACAGGTCCGAACACTGAAGCTTTCTTT. Protein product: CASSYTGPNTEAFF.

The sample holds many counts of this clonotype. J is TRBJ2-1 and V is TRBV10-3; no reliable D call. CDR3 length: 11 amino acids. Trimming took 3 bases from V and 8 from J, leaving 5 bases between them. Germline V CDR1 and CDR2: ENHRY, SYGVKD. CDR3 coding DNA: TGTGCCATCAGTGATTTTGATGAGCAGTTCTTC. Residues: CAISDFDEQFF.

There are many counts of this clonotype. This chain uses TRBV7-8 with TRBJ2-5; D unresolved. The CDR3 has 13 amino acids. Per germline, CDR1 SGHVS and CDR2 FQNEAQ. Trimming stripped 3 bases from V and 1 base from J, with 6 bases between. Here the CDR3 reads CASSFWSQETQYF. The CDR3 DNA reads TGTGCCAGCAGCTTTTGGTCCCAAGAGACCCAGTACTTC.

This clonotype was found many times. The chain employs TRBV19 and TRBJ1-6; TRBD1 is a possible D gene (5 bases). Trimming stripped 5 bases from V and 4 bases from J, with 15 bases between. From germline, CDR1 is LNHDA and CDR2 SQIVND (reference sequence). The CDR3 is made up of 16 amino acids. The CDR3 is CASSPLTEGYNSPLHF. As DNA, the CDR3 is TGTGCCAGTAGTCCCCTAACGGAGGGGTATAATTCACCCCTCCACTTT.

This clonotype was counted at least ten times. The rearrangement uses TRBV10-3 and TRBJ2-1; the D gene is possibly TRBD2 (13 bases). V was cut by 0 bases and J by 7 bases, with 34 bases left in between. CDR1 ENHRY and CDR2 SYGVKD come from the germline V gene. The CDR3 contains 22 residues. CDR3 in amino acids: CAISESGTGGAGLAGAGNEQFF. CDR3 nucleotide sequence: TGTGCCATCAGTGAGTCCGGGACAGGGGGCGCAGGACTAGCGGGAGCGGGAAATGAGCAGTTCTTC.

The chain employs TRBV4-1 and TRBJ2-1, with TRBD1 as a possible D gene (6 bases). The CDR3 has 14 residues. V was trimmed by 6 bases and J by 3 bases, leaving 12 bases between them. CDR1 is MGHRA and CDR2 is YSYEKL in the germline V gene. Written as DNA, the CDR3 is TGCGCCAGCAGAGACAGGCTAGGCTACAATGAGCAGTTCTTC. Translation: CASRDRLGYNEQFF.

This clonotype has ten or more counts. The chain links TRBV15 to TRBJ2-1, with a tentative D call TRBD2 (5 bases). CDR1 and CDR2 from the germline V gene are LNHNV and YYDKDF (reference sequence). This CDR3 comprises 14 residues. Trimming pared 3 bases from V and 10 bases from J, leaving 16 bases between. CDR3 loop: CATSSGLERHEQFF. As DNA, the CDR3 is TGTGCCACCAGCAGCGGACTGGAGAGGCACGAGCAGTTCTTC.

This clonotype was recorded many times. The chain employs TRBV4-1 and TRBJ2-7; TRBD2 might be the D (6 bases). This CDR3 is built from 15 residues. The germline gives CDR1 MGHRA, CDR2 YSYEKL. V was pared by 3 bases and J by 8 bases, with 20 bases between. Written as DNA, the CDR3 is TGCGCCAGCAGCCAGCGCGGGCTAACGGGAGTACAGCAGTACTTC. It codes for CASSQRGLTGVQQYF.

This clonotype was seen ten or more times. The chain links TRBV12-3 or TRBV12-4 to TRBJ1-1; D perhaps matches TRBD1 (6 bases). Deletions cut 5 bases from V and 3 bases from J, with 19 bases between. This CDR3 spans 16 amino acids. CDR3 sequence: CASSPQTTGSDTEAFF. CDR3 DNA: TGTGCCAGCAGTCCCCAGACTACAGGGTCCGACACTGAAGCTTTCTTT.

The rearrangement uses TRBV10-3 and TRBJ1-1; 8 positions match TRBD1. This CDR3 is 15 amino acids long. The V segment lost 3 bases and the J segment 5 bases; nucleotides outside the gene matches: 8. Germline-derived CDR1 and CDR2 are ENHRY and SYGVKD. As DNA, the CDR3 is TGTGCCATCAGTGACCCCGGACAGGGAGGGACTGAAGCTTTCTTT. Encoded protein: CAISDPGQGGTEAFF.

This clonotype was seen ten or more times. This chain joins TRBV4-3 and TRBJ1-5, with no clear D. The CDR3 loop spans 14 amino acids. With 0 bases removed from V and 5 bases from J, the gap between germline ends came to 8 bases. Germline-derived CDR1 and CDR2 are LGHNA and YSLEER. CDR3 amino acids: CASSQDKRDQPQHF. The CDR3 DNA sequence: TGCGCCAGCAGCCAAGATAAGAGAGATCAGCCCCAGCATTTT.

This clonotype was seen many times. The genes are TRBV11-2 and TRBJ1-1; D is unclear. Germline CDR1 SGHAT, CDR2 FQNNGV. The CDR3 is 13 residues long. The V end lost 3 bases, the J end lost 5 bases, and 10 bases lay between the germline ends. The CDR3, as DNA: TGTGCCAGCAGCTTCACAGAAAAAACTGAAGCTTTCTTT. Translating gives CASSFTEKTEAFF.

The chain uses TRBV30 and TRBJ2-2, with a weak D call TRBD1 (6 bases). Per the germline V gene, CDR1 is GTSNPN and CDR2 is SVGIG (reference sequence). This CDR3 comprises 14 residues. V gave up 4 bases and J gave up 2 bases, with 11 bases separating them. The CDR3 sequence: CAWNTGINTGELFF. The CDR3 DNA reads as TGTGCCTGGAATACAGGGATCAACACCGGGGAGCTGTTTTTT.

This clonotype showed up many times. The chain joins TRBV18 to TRBJ1-2; no clear D. Between the trimmed V and J ends, which lost 3 bases and 8 bases, there was a span of 13 bases. The CDR3 contains 13 residues. CDR1 is KGHSH, CDR2 LQKENI, per germline. The CDR3 region is CASSPADLAGYTF. CDR3 DNA: TGTGCCAGCTCACCGGCGGACCTCGCGGGCTACACCTTC.

In this sample, this clonotype turned up many times. The chain links TRBV7-9 to TRBJ1-5, with no clear D. CDR3 length: 13 residues. The V end was cut by 5 bases, the J end by 3 bases, with 8 bases between. CDR1 is SEHNR, CDR2 FQNEAQ, per germline (reference sequence). CDR3 residues: CASSPQINQPQHF. The CDR3 DNA reads as TGTGCCAGCAGCCCACAAATCAATCAGCCCCAGCATTTT.

The table lists this clonotype with many counts. A junction boundary mismatches the germline segment, possibly from a read error. The chain links TRBV7-2 to TRBJ2-1; TRBD1 matches 8 bases. Germline V gene sequence: CDR1 SGHTA, CDR2 FQGNSA. This CDR3 has 14 residues. DNA of the CDR3: TGTGCCAGCACCTTAGGACAGGGACGCAATGAGCAGTTCTTC. As protein: CASTLGQGRNEQFF.

This clonotype was picked up many times. The CDR3 sequence is CASSPQERNSPLHF. The CDR3 nucleotides are TGTGCCAGCTCACCACAGGAGCGAAATTCACCCCTCCACTTT. The chain uses TRBV18 and TRBJ1-6; D gene ambiguous. From germline, CDR1 is KGHSH and CDR2 LQKENI. Trimming pared 1 base from V and 7 bases from J, leaving 8 bases between. CDR3 length equals 14 residues.

This clonotype was recorded many times. This chain uses TRBV5-1 with TRBJ2-2; no clear D. Germline V gene data show CDR1 as SGHRS and CDR2 as YFSETQ. This CDR3 is built from 13 residues. V was clipped by 4 bases and J by 1 base, with 5 bases between them. CDR3 sequence (DNA): TGCGCCAGCAGCATAGAGAACACCGGGGAGCTGTTTTTT. Translation gives CASSIENTGELFF.

This clonotype appeared many times. The chain couples TRBV7-9 to TRBJ1-4, with a weak D call TRBD1 (5 bases). The CDR3 is 14 residues long. Germline-derived CDR1 and CDR2 are SEHNR and FQNEAQ (reference sequence). The ends were cut back, 1 base at V and 7 bases at J, with 10 bases in the middle. CDR3 sequence: CASSLEGEREKLFF. The DNA for the CDR3 is TGTGCCAGCAGCTTAGAAGGGGAACGTGAAAAACTGTTTTTT. Drawing the rest from reference TRBV7-9 and TRBJ1-4, the complete variable domain is DTGVSQNPRHKITKRGQNVTFRCDPISEHNRLYWYRQTLGQGPEFLTYFQNEAQLEKSRLLSDRFSAERPKGSFSTLEIQRTEQGDSAMYLCASSLEGEREKLFFGSGTQLSVL.

This clonotype was seen many times. This sequence joins TRBV7-2 and TRBJ2-7; D unresolved. The CDR3 covers 12 residues. The ends were cut back, 4 bases at V and 6 bases at J, with 10 bases in the middle. Germline CDR1 reads SGHTA; CDR2 reads FQGNSA. This chain's CDR3 is CASSSTLAEQYF. In nucleotides, the CDR3 is TGTGCCAGCAGCTCGACCTTGGCCGAGCAGTACTTC.

This clonotype came up many times. The J gene is TRBJ2-7, the V gene TRBV9; 9 nucleotides line up with TRBD1. Germline values: CDR1 SGDLS, CDR2 YYNGEE. After removal of 0 bases from V and 2 bases from J, the junction contained 6 bases not matched to a gene. CDR3 length equals 16 residues. For the CDR3, the DNA is TGTGCCAGCAGCGTAGCCTCAGGGACAGGGACCTACGAGCAGTACTTC. Encoded protein: CASSVASGTGTYEQYF.

This clonotype was found many times. The rearrangement links TRBV5-1 to TRBJ2-2; 15 bases are a match to TRBD2. The CDR3 is 16 amino acids. Germline V gene data show CDR1 as SGHRS and CDR2 as YFSETQ. Trimming removed 4 bases from V and 4 bases from J; junction bases left unmatched: 2. The chain's CDR3 is CASSTGLAGGTGELFF. The CDR3 nucleotides read TGCGCCAGCAGCACGGGACTAGCGGGAGGCACCGGGGAGCTGTTTTTT. Variable domain in full (rest from reference TRBV5-1 and TRBJ2-2): KAGVTQTPRYLIKTRGQQVTLSCSPISGHRSVSWYQQTPGQGLQFLFEYFSETQRNKGNFPGRFSGRQFSNSRSEMNVSTLELGDSALYLCASSTGLAGGTGELFFGEGSRLTVL.